The clone carrying this TCR beta chain was recorded a few times. Its cognate antigen is unknown. CDR1 SGHNT and CDR2 YYREEE come from the germline V gene (reference sequence). V lost 0 bases, J lost 2 bases, and 8 bases stayed unmatched. The CDR3 contains 18 residues. The sample comes from a study of T cell repertoires in cytomegalovirus infection. Study overall: Recently described HLA-C-restricted plus well-studied HLA-B-restricted CMV epitopes were used. Matching HLA type, along with CMV infection, was indicated by public TCR beta signatures.

TCRdb independently ran MiXCR on the reads; one entry per CDR3 protein. Of 100,000 to 150,000 distinct CDR3 sequences in the sample, 32% were seen once. General study results and limits: Clonotype analysis showed dominance of the ex vivo response by HLA-C-restricted CMV-specific TCR beta clonotypes. Totalled public TCR beta family frequency picked out people who carried CMV plus the relevant HLA.

The receptor comes from a human donor in good health (CMV status not recorded). Some clones in this sample may be carry-over from other donors' samples. Source: CD8+ T cells from cultured PBMCs, taken from culture after CMV antigen stimulation. This chain connects TRBV5-4 to TRBJ2-3; 11 bases map to TRBD2. DNA of the CDR3: TGTGCCAGCAGCTTGGGGTTAGCGGGGGGGCGGGACACAGATACGCAGTATTTT. Protein sequence: CASSLGLAGGRDTDTQYF.